The 30 T cell receptor beta chains reported below all come from one sample, sequenced in a study of blood T cell repertoires in COVID-19. Clones were sequenced by immunoSEQ multiplex PCR, and TCRdb holds only the in-frame ones, with some missing. The profile shows about 180,000 clones, around 82% of them singletons. Source material: peripheral blood. The origin of the receptors is an elderly man with COVID-19, enrolled during active disease.

This clone was observed once. Here the CDR3 DNA reads TGTGCCAGCAGCATACTTAGCTCCTACGAGCAGTACTTC. Its translation: CASSILSSYEQYF. This chain uses TRBV5-6 with TRBJ2-7; D is ambiguous. Germline loops: CDR1 SGHDT, CDR2 YYEEEE. V shed 4 bases and J shed 0 bases, with 8 bases lying between them. CDR3 length equals 13 residues.

The CDR3 protein is CASSLSQQYEQYF. The CDR3 DNA sequence: TGTGCCAGCAGTTTAAGCCAACAGTACGAGCAGTACTTC. The chain uses TRBV12-3 or TRBV12-4 and TRBJ2-7; D uncertain. Trimming removed 2 bases from V and 4 bases from J, with 9 bases in between. The CDR3 is 13 amino acids.

The CDR3 reads CASRSRVGYEQYF. CDR3 DNA sequence: TGTGCCAGCAGGTCGAGGGTTGGGTACGAGCAGTACTTC. The rearrangement links TRBV28 to TRBJ2-7, with a tentative D call TRBD2 (5 bases). V gave up 6 bases and J gave up 4 bases, with 13 bases separating them. The CDR3 runs 13 residues. From germline, CDR1 is MDHEN and CDR2 SYDVKM.

This chain joins TRBV15 and TRBJ2-3; a weak D match, TRBD1 (6 bases). CDR1 is LNHNV and CDR2 is YYDKDF in the germline V gene (reference sequence). Trimming pared 4 bases from V and 1 base from J, leaving 6 bases between. The CDR3 runs 13 residues. CDR3 sequence (DNA): TGTGCCACCAGCACAGGGGGCACAGATACGCAGTATTTT. It yields the protein CATSTGGTDTQYF.

V and J are TRBV7-9 and TRBJ1-5; 10 positions match TRBD1. This CDR3 spans 15 amino acids. CDR1 and CDR2 from the germline V gene are SEHNR and FQNEAQ (reference sequence). The V gene end was trimmed by 2 bases and the J gene end by 4 bases; junction bases not matched to a gene: 2. CDR3 loop: CASSLSGQGNQPQHF. CDR3 in DNA: TGTGCCAGCAGCTTATCGGGACAGGGGAATCAGCCCCAGCATTTT.

A word on this clone: Other nucleotide sequences from this sample produce the same CDR3. This chain joins TRBV11-2 and TRBJ1-1; D is unresolved. V was trimmed by 3 bases and J by 2 bases, leaving 7 bases between them. This CDR3 comprises 13 residues. Germline V gives CDR1 SGHAT, CDR2 FQNNGV. CDR3 residues: CASSLAGNTEAFF. CDR3 in DNA: TGTGCCAGCAGCTTGGCAGGTAACACTGAAGCTTTCTTT.

This clone was counted only a few times. This sequence joins TRBV2 and TRBJ2-7; D ambiguous. The germline V gene has CDR1 SNHLY and CDR2 FYNNEI. With 8 bases removed from V and 4 bases from J, the gap between germline ends came to 12 bases. The CDR3 covers 12 residues. In DNA, the CDR3 is TGTGCCAGCGTTGGCAGGTTATACGAGCAGTACTTC. Encoded protein: CASVGRLYEQYF.

The CDR3, as DNA: TGTGCCAGCAGCCCGGGACAGCCCATTGTATCCCTCCACTTT. It encodes CASSPGQPIVSLHF. V and J are TRBV6-5 and TRBJ1-6; 7 bases match TRBD1. Germline trimming cut 6 bases from V and 14 bases from J; bases unmatched to any gene: 13. This CDR3 has 14 amino acids. Per the germline V gene, CDR1 is MNHEY and CDR2 is SVGAGI.

As concerns this clone: The same CDR3 can be traced to other DNA sequences in this sample. The chain is built from TRBV7-2 and TRBJ2-7; 9 bases line up with TRBD1. Per germline, CDR1 SGHTA and CDR2 FQGNSA. V was pared by 1 base and J by 4 bases, with 2 bases of the junction left unmatched. This CDR3 has 14 amino acids. In DNA form, the CDR3 reads TGTGCCAGCAGCTTAGGGGGACAGGGATACGAGCAGTACTTC. It specifies CASSLGGQGYEQYF.

The CDR3 DNA sequence: TGTGCCAGCAGATCAGGGTACACTGAAGCTTTCTTT. Protein sequence: CASRSGYTEAFF. The chain links TRBV27 to TRBJ1-1, with a weak D call TRBD1 (5 bases). The CDR3 runs 12 residues. Germline CDR1 reads MNHEY; CDR2 reads SMNVEV (reference sequence). Trimming left V 6 bases short and J 3 bases short, with 8 bases between.

The V and J genes are TRBV19 and TRBJ2-7, with D perhaps matching TRBD1 (6 bases). Trimming removed 5 bases from V and 1 base from J, with 15 bases in between. Germline V gene sequence: CDR1 LNHDA, CDR2 SQIVND (reference sequence). The CDR3 has 15 residues. The CDR3 spells CASSRVRGQSYEQYF. CDR3 DNA sequence: TGTGCCAGTAGTCGCGTAAGAGGACAGTCCTACGAGCAGTACTTC.

The chain has TRBV28 and TRBJ1-1, with D maybe TRBD1 (5 bases). V gave up 6 bases and J gave up 6 bases, with 8 bases separating them. The CDR3 totals 11 residues. CDR1 MDHEN and CDR2 SYDVKM come from the germline V gene. CDR3 DNA sequence: TGTGCCAGCAGATCAGGGTCTGAAGCTTTCTTT. This translates into CASRSGSEAFF.

The chain carries TRBV12-5 and TRBJ1-3, with D tentatively TRBD1 (6 bases). CDR3 length: 17 amino acids. The germline V and J ends were trimmed by 6 bases and 0 bases, with 18 bases remaining between them. Germline V gives CDR1 LGHNT, CDR2 FRNRAP. The DNA for the CDR3 is TGTGCTAGTGGCCTCATGCTCGGACAGCTCTCTGGAAACACCATATATTTT. Translated, it gives CASGLMLGQLSGNTIYF.

The chain joins TRBV5-4 to TRBJ2-3; no clear D. The CDR3 totals 16 residues. V gave up 0 bases and J gave up 0 bases, with 11 bases separating them. CDR1 is SGHNT and CDR2 is YYREEE in the germline V gene (reference sequence). For the CDR3, the DNA is TGTGCCAGCAGCTTGGACCCTAGTCCCAGCACAGATACGCAGTATTTT. Protein sequence: CASSLDPSPSTDTQYF.

The gene calls are TRBV11-3 and TRBJ2-7; the D gene is possibly TRBD2 (5 bases). Germline V gene sequence: CDR1 SGHNT, CDR2 YENEEA. The V gene lost 4 bases and the J gene lost 4 bases, with 5 bases spanning the gap. The CDR3 is made up of 11 amino acids. CDR3: CASSSGYEQYF. The DNA for the CDR3 is TGTGCCAGCAGCTCGGGATACGAGCAGTACTTC.

The chain links TRBV18 to TRBJ1-2; D is undetermined. V lost 3 bases and J 2 bases, leaving 4 bases between the germline ends. The CDR3 covers 12 residues. Germline CDR1 is KGHSH and CDR2 is LQKENI. CDR3 sequence: CASSPENYGYTF. In nucleotides, the CDR3 is TGTGCCAGCTCACCGGAGAACTATGGCTACACCTTC. The entire variable domain, with the rest obtained from reference TRBV18 and TRBJ1-2, is as follows: NAGVMQNPRHLVRRRGQEARLRCSPMKGHSHVYWYRQLPEEGLKFMVYLQKENIIDESGMPKERFSAEFPKEGPSILRIQQVVRGDSAAYFCASSPENYGYTFGSGTRLTVV.

V and J are TRBV7-2 and TRBJ1-1; a weak D match, TRBD1 (6 bases). V gave up 5 bases and J gave up 4 bases, with 14 bases separating them. The CDR3 is 14 residues long. Germline assignment: CDR1 SGHTA and CDR2 FQGNSA. The CDR3, as DNA: TGTGCCAGCAGCCCACGGCCCAGGGGCACTGAAGCTTTCTTT. It codes for CASSPRPRGTEAFF.

The genes are TRBV24-1 and TRBJ2-2; the D gene is possibly TRBD1 (6 bases). The CDR3 has 15 residues. Germline assignment: CDR1 KGHDR and CDR2 SFDVKD. Between the trimmed V and J ends, which lost 4 bases and 3 bases, there was a span of 11 bases. The DNA for the CDR3 is TGTGCCACCAGTGACCCGGACAGAGACACCGGGGAGCTGTTTTTT. Its translation: CATSDPDRDTGELFF.

The chain combines TRBV9 with TRBJ1-1; 7 bases line up with TRBD1. This CDR3 has 16 residues. V lost 1 base, J lost 5 bases, and 11 bases stayed unmatched. The germline CDR1 and CDR2 sequences are SGDLS and YYNGEE. The CDR3 spells CASSVRAAGTVTEAFF. The CDR3 DNA is TGTGCCAGCAGCGTAAGGGCCGCCGGGACAGTAACTGAAGCTTTCTTT.

The chain recombines TRBV4-1 with TRBJ2-3; 10 bases align to TRBD2. V lost 5 bases, J lost 0 bases, and 8 bases stayed unmatched. Germline V lookup: CDR1 MGHRA, CDR2 YSYEKL. There are 17 residues in the CDR3. This CDR3 reads CASSLRSGGGSTDTQYF. Here the CDR3 DNA reads TGCGCCAGCAGCTTAAGAAGCGGGGGGGGGAGCACAGATACGCAGTATTTT.

This chain joins TRBV5-1 and TRBJ2-3; 9 nucleotides align to TRBD1. V was clipped by 10 bases and J by 0 bases; unmatched bases: 12. Germline-derived CDR1 and CDR2 are SGHRS and YFSETQ. This CDR3 contains 16 residues. Written as DNA, the CDR3 is TGCGCCGACAAAACAGGGGGCCGGCGAAGCACAGATACGCAGTATTTT. Translated: CADKTGGRRSTDTQYF.

The chain combines TRBV10-3 with TRBJ1-1, with TRBD1 matching over 10 bases. Germline V lookup: CDR1 ENHRY, CDR2 SYGVKD. The J segment lost 3 bases and the V segment lost 6 bases, leaving 4 bases of the junction unmatched. The CDR3 spans 14 residues. The CDR3 loop is CAISDGQGDTEAFF. Here the CDR3 DNA reads TGTGCCATCAGCGATGGACAGGGGGACACTGAAGCTTTCTTT.

This clone was observed once. At one boundary the junction diverges from the germline segment, which might be a read error. This rearrangement joins TRBV12-3 or TRBV12-4 to TRBJ1-1; D perhaps matches TRBD1 (6 bases). The CDR3 sequence is 13 residues long. The CDR3 region is CASNLVGATEAFF. Here the CDR3 DNA reads TGTGCCAGCAATTTAGTGGGGGCCACTGAAGCTTTCTTT.

This chain joins TRBV7-9 and TRBJ1-6, with a tentative D call TRBD1 (5 bases). Trimming took 5 bases from V and 7 from J, leaving 15 bases between them. This CDR3 has 15 amino acids. Germline lookup yields CDR1 SEHNR and CDR2 FQNEAQ (reference sequence). CDR3 region: CASSTGNSGNSPLHF. The CDR3, as DNA: TGTGCCAGCAGCACCGGCAACTCAGGGAATTCACCCCTCCACTTT.

V usage is TRBV15 and J usage is TRBJ1-6; maybe TRBD1 (5 bases). CDR3 size: 14 residues. The germline V and J ends were trimmed by 5 bases and 9 bases, with 14 bases remaining between them. Germline values: CDR1 LNHNV, CDR2 YYDKDF (reference sequence). The CDR3 here is CATSPGLGGSPLHF. The CDR3 DNA is TGTGCCACCAGCCCGGGACTCGGGGGTTCACCCCTCCACTTT.

There are a few counts of this clone. The J gene is TRBJ2-1, the V gene TRBV9; TRBD2 matches at 7 bases. The CDR3 extends over 16 amino acids. V lost 0 bases, J lost 4 bases, and 7 bases stayed unmatched. Looked up from germline, CDR1 is SGDLS and CDR2 is YYNGEE. CDR3 residues: CASSVEGRGEYNEQFF. Here the CDR3 DNA reads TGTGCCAGCAGCGTAGAGGGACGGGGGGAATACAATGAGCAGTTCTTC.

This chain links TRBV6-5 with TRBJ2-3; TRBD2 matches at 7 bases. Germline CDR1 is MNHEY and CDR2 is SVGAGI. This CDR3 comprises 13 residues. V lost 10 bases and J lost 4; bases outside the gene matches: 8. The CDR3 loop is CATRNGGADTQYF. As DNA, the CDR3 is TGTGCCACCAGAAATGGGGGGGCAGATACGCAGTATTTT.

This clone was seen more than once but under ten times. The chain joins TRBV5-1 to TRBJ2-7; 7 bases line up with TRBD1. The J segment lost 3 bases and the V segment lost 0 bases, leaving 3 bases of the junction unmatched. CDR1 and CDR2 from the germline V gene are SGHRS and YFSETQ. The CDR3 totals 14 residues. CDR3 region: CASSLGDSYYEQYF. In nucleotides, the CDR3 is TGCGCCAGCAGCTTGGGGGACAGTTACTACGAGCAGTACTTC.

V and J are TRBV3-1 (or the pseudogene TRBV3-2) and TRBJ1-2; TRBD1 agrees at 10 bases. The CDR3 totals 16 residues. V shed 0 bases and J 3 bases; nucleotides not matched to a gene: 4. Germline V gene sequence: CDR1 LGHDT, CDR2 YNNKEL (reference sequence). The CDR3 loop is CASSQDPGTGDYGYTF. CDR3 DNA: TGTGCCAGCAGCCAAGATCCGGGGACAGGGGACTATGGCTACACCTTC.

This chain uses TRBV7-6 with TRBJ1-4; TRBD1 is a possible D gene (6 bases). V shed 7 bases and J shed 6 bases, with 18 bases lying between them. This CDR3 has 15 amino acids. Germline V gene sequence: CDR1 SGHVS, CDR2 FNYEAQ. The CDR3, as DNA: TGTGCCAGCACCGCAGGCAGGGGACGGGATGAAAAACTGTTTTTT. Its translation is CASTAGRGRDEKLFF.